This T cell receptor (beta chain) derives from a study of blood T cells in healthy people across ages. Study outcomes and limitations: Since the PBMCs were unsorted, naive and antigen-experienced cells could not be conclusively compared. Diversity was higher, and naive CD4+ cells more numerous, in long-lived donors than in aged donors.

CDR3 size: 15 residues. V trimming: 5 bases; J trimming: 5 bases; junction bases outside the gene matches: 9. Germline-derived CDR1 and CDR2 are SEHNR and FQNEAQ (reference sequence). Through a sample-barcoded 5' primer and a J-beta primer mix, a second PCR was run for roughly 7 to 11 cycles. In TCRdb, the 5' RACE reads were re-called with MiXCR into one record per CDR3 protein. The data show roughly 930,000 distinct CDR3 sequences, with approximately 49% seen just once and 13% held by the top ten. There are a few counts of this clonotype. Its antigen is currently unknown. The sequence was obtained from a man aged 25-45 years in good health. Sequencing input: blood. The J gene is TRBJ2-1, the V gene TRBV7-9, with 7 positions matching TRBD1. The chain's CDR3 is CASSQPGTAHNEQFF. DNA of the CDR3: TGTGCCAGCAGCCAGCCCGGGACAGCTCACAATGAGCAGTTCTTC.